What follows are 25 T cell receptor beta chains derived from one specimen sequenced in a study of T cell responses to AZD1222 COVID-19 vaccine. Sequencing used immunoSEQ multiplex PCR; TCRdb keeps in-frame clones, though not all of them. The sample yields approximately 110,000 clones, under 90% seen once. The specimen was peripheral blood, collected on day 0 of AZD1222 vaccination. These TCRs come from an adult in good health.

The rearrangement joins TRBV2 to TRBJ1-2; 7 bases agree with TRBD1. CDR1 and CDR2 from the germline V gene are SNHLY and FYNNEI. The junction had 5 bases not matched to a gene; V was cut back by 2 bases and J by 5 bases. The CDR3 sequence is 14 residues long. The CDR3 DNA reads as TGTGCCAGCAGTGAAACCGGGACAGCATATGGCTACACCTTC. It is translated as CASSETGTAYGYTF.

The chain combines TRBV6-5 with TRBJ1-1, with 7 bases matching TRBD1. CDR1 and CDR2 from the germline V gene are MNHEY and SVGAGI. J was trimmed by 3 bases and V by 6 bases; bases with no gene match: 4. The length of the CDR3 is 13 residues. This CDR3 is CASRGTVHTEAFF. In DNA form, the CDR3 reads TGTGCCAGCAGGGGGACAGTACACACTGAAGCTTTCTTT.

This clone was recorded a few times. The chain uses TRBV28 and TRBJ1-5; 11 bases match TRBD1. The CDR3 length is 12 residues. CDR1 and CDR2 (germline): MDHEN, SYDVKM. Trimming cost V 4 bases and J 13 bases; bases outside gene matches: 3. The CDR3 nucleotides read TGTGCCAGCAGTTCCGGGACAGGGGGGCAGCATTTT. This sequence encodes CASSSGTGGQHF.

CDR3 sequence (DNA): TGTGCCAGCAGCTTAGGAATCGGGTCGAACACTGAAGCTTTCTTT. Its protein product is CASSLGIGSNTEAFF. The chain has TRBV11-2 and TRBJ1-1; D is ambiguous. Germline CDR1 reads SGHAT; CDR2 reads FQNNGV. Trimming left V 1 base short and J 1 base short, with 10 bases between. The CDR3 length is 15 residues.

The chain employs TRBV9 and TRBJ1-6; D is uncertain. V was shortened by 0 bases and J by 7 bases, with 11 bases between the two germline ends. This CDR3 is 15 amino acids long. CDR1 SGDLS and CDR2 YYNGEE come from the germline V gene. CDR3 sequence (DNA): TGTGCCAGCAGCGTAGTTCAGGCTTTCAATTCACCCCTCCACTTT. It yields the protein CASSVVQAFNSPLHF.

The genes are TRBV10-3 and TRBJ2-1, with TRBD2 matching over 9 bases. The J segment lost 7 bases and the V segment lost 2 bases, leaving 9 bases of the junction unmatched. This CDR3 spans 16 amino acids. The germline V gene encodes CDR1 ENHRY and CDR2 SYGVKD. The CDR3 coding sequence is TGTGCCATCAGTGAGGGGCGGGAGGGCCTTTTTAATGAGCAGTTCTTC. It translates to CAISEGREGLFNEQFF.

This chain's CDR3 is CASSLVEGAHEQYF. The CDR3 DNA is TGTGCCAGCAGCTTGGTGGAGGGGGCTCACGAGCAGTACTTC. The chain is built from TRBV5-6 and TRBJ2-7, with TRBD1 as a possible D gene (7 bases). The CDR3 totals 14 residues. Between the trimmed V and J ends, which lost 0 bases and 5 bases, there was a span of 12 bases. Germline loops: CDR1 SGHDT, CDR2 YYEEEE.

The chain carries TRBV11-2 and TRBJ2-5, with 8 bases lining up with TRBD2. The V and J ends lost 2 bases and 2 bases, in that order; junction bases with no gene match: 1. Germline V lookup: CDR1 SGHAT, CDR2 FQNNGV. The CDR3 totals 14 residues. In DNA form, the CDR3 reads TGTGCCAGCAGCTTACTAGCGGGTCAAGAGACCCAGTACTTC. It encodes CASSLLAGQETQYF.

This chain connects TRBV7-6 to TRBJ2-7; no reliable D call. Trimming removed 5 bases at V and 3 bases at J, with 5 bases between. This CDR3 region has 11 residues. Germline lookup yields CDR1 SGHVS and CDR2 FNYEAQ. The CDR3 region has the DNA TGTGCCAGCAGCCTCTACTACGAGCAGTACTTC. Its protein is CASSLYYEQYF. The full variable domain, in which reference TRBV7-6 and TRBJ2-7 provide the parts outside the CDR3, is GAGVSQSPRYKVTKRGQDVALRCDPISGHVSLYWYRQALGQGPEFLTYFNYEAQQDKSGLPNDRFSAERPEGSISTLTIQRTEQRDSAMYRCASSLYYEQYFGPGTRLTVT.

This clone was picked up a small number of times. The chain uses TRBV10-3 and TRBJ1-2, with D maybe TRBD1 (6 bases). The CDR3 is made up of 13 amino acids. Trimming shortened V by 7 bases and J by 3 bases, and 12 bases separated the two germline ends. CDR1 is ENHRY and CDR2 is SYGVKD in the germline V gene. CDR3 residues: CAINSGQYYGYTF. The DNA of the CDR3 is TGTGCCATCAACTCTGGACAGTACTATGGCTACACCTTC.

As for this clone: At one boundary the junction diverges from the germline segment, which might be a read error. V is TRBV3-1 (or the pseudogene TRBV3-2) and J is TRBJ1-4; D is undetermined. Germline V gene sequence: CDR1 LGHDT, CDR2 YNNKEL (reference sequence). The CDR3 length is 14 residues. Written as DNA, the CDR3 is TGTGCCGGCAGCCAAGCGGGAAACAACGGGCTCCTGTTTTTT. Translating it yields CAGSQAGNNGLLFF.

The gene calls are TRBV24-1 and TRBJ1-2; 10 bases match TRBD1. The CDR3 spans 14 residues. Germline loops: CDR1 KGHDR, CDR2 SFDVKD. The V gene end was trimmed by 4 bases and the J gene end by 3 bases; junction bases not matched to a gene: 1. The CDR3 loop is CATSDGTGDYGYTF. The CDR3 coding sequence is TGTGCCACCAGTGACGGGACAGGGGACTATGGCTACACCTTC.

The chain links TRBV7-9 to TRBJ2-3, with a tentative D call TRBD1 (5 bases). The CDR3 has 13 amino acids. Looked up from germline, CDR1 is SEHNR and CDR2 is FQNEAQ (reference sequence). V was pared by 2 bases and J by 3 bases, with 6 bases between. The DNA of the CDR3 is TGTGCCAGCAGCTTAAGACAGACAGATACGCAGTATTTT. Translated, it gives CASSLRQTDTQYF. Variable domain in full (rest from reference TRBV7-9 and TRBJ2-3): DTGVSQNPRHKITKRGQNVTFRCDPISEHNRLYWYRQTLGQGPEFLTYFQNEAQLEKSRLLSDRFSAERPKGSFSTLEIQRTEQGDSAMYLCASSLRQTDTQYFGPGTRLTVL.

The chain carries TRBV6-5 and TRBJ1-1; D is ambiguous. Germline values: CDR1 MNHEY, CDR2 SVGAGI. V was cut by 4 bases and J by 6 bases, with 12 bases left in between. CDR3 length: 13 residues. This chain's CDR3 is CASSSPGRPEAFF. The CDR3 DNA is TGTGCCAGCAGTTCCCCGGGCCGGCCTGAAGCTTTCTTT.

The chain recombines TRBV19 with TRBJ1-4; 9 positions agree with TRBD1. The germline CDR1 and CDR2 sequences are LNHDA and SQIVND (reference sequence). V lost 5 bases to trimming and J lost 7 bases; unmatched junction nucleotides: 5. The CDR3 is made up of 14 amino acids. The CDR3 here is CASSFGQGSEKLFF. The CDR3, as DNA: TGTGCCAGTAGTTTCGGACAGGGGAGTGAAAAACTGTTTTTT.

The CDR3, as DNA: TGTGCCAGCAGTTACTTCGGGAGGTATAGCAATCAGCCCCAGCATTTT. The encoded protein is CASSYFGRYSNQPQHF. The genes are TRBV6-6 and TRBJ1-5; D remains ambiguous. From germline, CDR1 is MNHNY and CDR2 SVGAGI (reference sequence). The CDR3 totals 16 residues. Trimming stripped 1 base from V and 0 bases from J, with 10 bases between.

This CDR3 reads CASSQETQYF. The CDR3 nucleotides read TGTGCCAGCAGCCAAGAGACCCAGTACTTC. This chain joins TRBV3-1 (or the pseudogene TRBV3-2) and TRBJ2-5, with D unresolved. With 0 bases removed from V and 7 bases from J, the gap between germline ends came to 0 bases. This CDR3 is 10 amino acids long. Per germline, CDR1 LGHDT and CDR2 YNNKEL (reference sequence).

J is TRBJ2-5 and V is TRBV6-5; D might be TRBD2 (7 bases). CDR3 length: 15 residues. Germline loops: CDR1 MNHEY, CDR2 SVGAGI. Trimming took off 6 bases at V and 2 bases at J, with 16 bases between the two ends. CDR3 sequence (DNA): TGTGCCAGCAGCTACCCTGGGGGGGCTCAAGAGACCCAGTACTTC. Translation gives CASSYPGGAQETQYF.

The chain couples TRBV2 to TRBJ2-1; maybe TRBD1 (6 bases). The V end was cut by 1 base, the J end by 2 bases, with 18 bases between. Per the germline V gene, CDR1 is SNHLY and CDR2 is FYNNEI. The CDR3 sequence is 18 residues long. CDR3 DNA sequence: TGTGCCAGCAGTGAAGGCCCCACGTGGAAGGGGGCCTACAATGAGCAGTTCTTC. It yields the protein CASSEGPTWKGAYNEQFF.

This clone appeared once. V is TRBV12-3 or TRBV12-4 and J is TRBJ2-7; D possibly corresponds to TRBD1 (6 bases). V was shortened by 6 bases and J by 2 bases, with 11 bases between the two germline ends. This CDR3 spans 13 amino acids. CDR3 region: CASSPGTTYEQYF. CDR3 coding DNA: TGTGCCAGCAGCCCCGGGACAACCTACGAGCAGTACTTC.

The J gene is TRBJ2-7, the V gene TRBV12-3 or TRBV12-4, with a tentative D call TRBD1 (6 bases). The CDR3 contains 13 residues. Trimming pared 5 bases from V and 1 base from J, leaving 9 bases between. CDR3 amino acids: CASSRTESYEQYF. DNA for the CDR3: TGTGCCAGCAGTCGGACAGAATCCTACGAGCAGTACTTC.

This clone appeared a single time. CDR3 region: CASSLSRGHEQYF. In DNA form, the CDR3 reads TGTGCCAGCAGCTTGTCCAGGGGGCACGAGCAGTACTTC. V is TRBV5-4 and J is TRBJ2-7; 8 bases line up with TRBD1. The CDR3 consists of 13 residues. After removal of 1 base from V and 5 bases from J, the junction contained 2 bases not matched to a gene. Germline values: CDR1 SGHNT, CDR2 YYREEE (reference sequence).

Comments on this clone: A junction end diverges from the germline sequence, so it may reflect a read error. V gene TRBV6-5 combines with J gene TRBJ1-1; D is undetermined. This CDR3 is 13 amino acids long. CDR1 is MNHEY and CDR2 is SVGAGI in the germline V gene. CDR3 sequence: CASSNSRGTEAFF. The CDR3 DNA sequence: TGTGCCAGCAGTAACTCACGGGGAACTGAAGCTTTCTTT.

This rearrangement joins TRBV3-1 (or the pseudogene TRBV3-2) to TRBJ1-2, with unresolved D. V shed 0 bases and J shed 2 bases, with 13 bases lying between them. Germline CDR1 is LGHDT and CDR2 is YNNKEL (reference sequence). CDR3 length equals 16 residues. The CDR3 DNA follows: TGTGCCAGCAGCCAAGAGTTTCCAAAGGGAAACTATGGCTACACCTTC. Its translation: CASSQEFPKGNYGYTF.

This clone was detected once. The V gene is TRBV29-1, the J gene TRBJ2-3, with 8 bases aligning to TRBD1. CDR1 SQVTM and CDR2 ANQGSEA come from the germline V gene. This CDR3 contains 14 residues. J was trimmed by 0 bases and V by 6 bases; bases with no gene match: 5. The CDR3, as DNA: TGCAGCGTAGAACAGGGGGGTAGCACAGATACGCAGTATTTT. This encodes CSVEQGGSTDTQYF.